This T cell receptor beta chain was documented in a study of cytomegalovirus exposure and HLA in healthy donors. On the study more broadly: An earlier analysis found 110 million or so unique TCR beta sequences from around 180 million T cells.

Amplification used 60 Vbeta primers and 13 Jbeta primers. The method was immunoSEQ multiplex PCR; TCRdb's version includes in-frame clones alone and lacks a portion of them. The table has roughly 120,000 clones, about four fifths seen once. The receptor was isolated from a man aged 25 to 45 in good health and CMV-seropositive. The source material was PBMCs.

The CDR3 loop is CASSREGHIKDTQYF. The CDR3 bases are TGTGCCAGCAGCCGCGAGGGACACATAAAAGATACGCAGTATTTT. The V call is TRBV9, the J call TRBJ2-3, with D possibly TRBD1 on 6 matching bases. V shed 4 bases and J shed 5 bases, with 17 bases lying between them. Germline lookup yields CDR1 SGDLS and CDR2 YYNGEE. The CDR3 has 15 amino acids.